This paragraph covers one T cell receptor beta chain sequence. Its specificity is not known. These data belong to a study of T cells in Graves' hyperthyroidism and ophthalmopathy. Study-wide results and caveats: Ophthalmopathy cases were set apart from stable hyperthyroidism by a 13 V-J model. Also found in blood were most expanded thyroid clonotypes above 0.001.

The diagnoses drew upon clinical symptoms, serum thyroxine and TRAb, thyroid ultrasound and orbital computed tomography. What was amplified from RNA transcripts were TCR beta CDR3 regions. TCR CDR3 underwent first-round RT-PCR with the HTBI primer set. TCRdb reanalysed the multiplex PCR reads using MiXCR and keeps one entry per CDR3 protein. The repertoire holds a few hundred thousand distinct CDR3 sequences, 46% seen once, with about 7.9% in the top ten. Trimming removed 6 bases at V and 3 bases at J, with 12 bases between. The CDR3 contains 13 residues. The clonotype comes from a woman aged 18-29 years with Graves' hyperthyroidism. The gene calls are TRBV12-3 or TRBV12-4 and TRBJ2-7; D is ambiguous. Sequencing was performed on peripheral blood or thyroid tissue (not recorded which). The CDR3 DNA sequence: TGTGCCAGCAGCCCCGCGAGGCGCTACGAGCAGTACTTC. The encoded protein is CASSPARRYEQYF.